This T cell receptor beta chain was retrieved from a study of T cell responses to AZD1222 COVID-19 vaccine. Study results and caveats: Donors, mostly white British, included more females; clonal diversity was possibly underestimated. Repertoires were obtained only post-peak T cell response.

Comments on this clone: What it binds is not known.

Clones were read by immunoSEQ multiplex PCR, and TCRdb kept only the in-frame ones, dropping some. There are approximately 50,000 clones in the sample; 80% to 90% occur only once, and around 15% lies in the top ten. The CDR3 length is 16 residues. V dropped 4 bases and J dropped 3; count of bases not matched to a gene: 5. Germline CDR1 is MNHEY and CDR2 is SVGAGI. This chain uses TRBV6-5 with TRBJ2-3, with 12 bases aligning to TRBD2. This clonotype was sampled from an adult in good health. Sequenced material: peripheral blood, taken on day 0 of AZD1222 vaccination. The CDR3 region is CASSLTSGRNTDTQYF. CDR3 in DNA: TGTGCCAGCAGTTTGACTAGCGGGAGAAATACAGATACGCAGTATTTT.